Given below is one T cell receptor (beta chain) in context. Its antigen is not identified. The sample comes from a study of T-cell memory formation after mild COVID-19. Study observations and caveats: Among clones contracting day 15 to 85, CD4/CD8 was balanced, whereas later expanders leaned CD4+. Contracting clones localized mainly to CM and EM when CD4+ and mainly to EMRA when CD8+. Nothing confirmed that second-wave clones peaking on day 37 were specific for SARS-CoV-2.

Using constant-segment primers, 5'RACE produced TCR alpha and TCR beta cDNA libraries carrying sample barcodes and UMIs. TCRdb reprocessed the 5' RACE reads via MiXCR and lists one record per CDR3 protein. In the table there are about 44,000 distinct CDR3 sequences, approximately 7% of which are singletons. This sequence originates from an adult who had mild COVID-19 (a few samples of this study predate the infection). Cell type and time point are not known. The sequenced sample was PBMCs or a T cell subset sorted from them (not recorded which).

The CDR3, as DNA: TGTGCCAGCAGCGGAAGCCTGGACGGAGCGAACACTGAAGCTTTCTTT. Amino acid sequence: CASSGSLDGANTEAFF. The gene calls are TRBV9 and TRBJ1-1; D gene uncertain. The CDR3 is 16 residues long. The germline CDR1 and CDR2 sequences are SGDLS and YYNGEE. Trimming removed 3 bases from V and 1 base from J, with 16 bases in between.